Following are 28 T cell receptor beta chains from one sample sequenced in a study of cytomegalovirus exposure and HLA in healthy donors. PCR employed 60 Vbeta and 13 Jbeta primers. TCRdb's copy holds only in-frame clones and misses some; the assay was immunoSEQ multiplex PCR. Here the sample spans approximately 190,000 clones, approximately 78% being singletons. What was sequenced was PBMCs. The source is a woman aged 45 to 65 in good health and CMV-seropositive.

The chain is built from TRBV28 and TRBJ2-2, with a possible D match to TRBD1 (5 bases). The V end lost 9 bases, the J end lost 7 bases, and 9 bases lay between the germline ends. CDR1 is MDHEN and CDR2 is SYDVKM in the germline V gene. The CDR3 loop spans 11 amino acids. The CDR3 is CASRGIGELFF. The CDR3 DNA reads TGTGCCAGTAGGGGCATCGGGGAGCTGTTTTTT.

This rearrangement joins TRBV11-3 to TRBJ2-3; 9 positions agree with TRBD2. CDR3 length: 19 residues. The V segment lost 5 bases and the J segment 1 base; nucleotides outside the gene matches: 16. Germline V lookup: CDR1 SGHNT, CDR2 YENEEA. CDR3: CASSPTGLAPTVGTDTQYF. As DNA, the CDR3 is TGTGCCAGCAGCCCTACGGGACTAGCCCCCACGGTGGGCACAGATACGCAGTATTTT.

The chain recombines TRBV11-2 with TRBJ2-3; 14 bases are a match to TRBD2. The CDR3 extends over 16 amino acids. Germline V lookup: CDR1 SGHAT, CDR2 FQNNGV. With 5 bases clipped from V and 4 bases from J, the junction kept 5 bases outside the gene matches. As DNA, the CDR3 is TGTGCCAGCAGCCGGACTAGCGGGGGGCAACCAGATACGCAGTATTTT. Translated, it gives CASSRTSGGQPDTQYF.

This sequence joins TRBV11-2 and TRBJ2-1, with D tentatively TRBD2 (6 bases). Germline-derived CDR1 and CDR2 are SGHAT and FQNNGV. CDR3 size: 11 residues. V was clipped by 4 bases and J by 10 bases, with 8 bases between them. The CDR3 here is CASSSGGEQFF. The DNA of the CDR3 is TGTGCCAGCAGCTCCGGAGGGGAGCAGTTCTTC.

The CDR3 loop is CSVDSSRANTEAFF. CDR3 bases: TGCAGCGTTGACTCTTCCAGGGCGAACACTGAAGCTTTCTTT. V is TRBV29-1 and J is TRBJ1-1; maybe TRBD1 (5 bases). V was cut by 3 bases and J by 1 base, with 12 bases left in between. The germline V gene has CDR1 SQVTM and CDR2 ANQGSEA. This CDR3 has 14 residues.

This clone was observed a few times. The DNA for the CDR3 is TGTGCCAGCAGCTTAGGCCGGGGGCAGGGGGGTTACTACAATGAGCAGTTCTTC. It specifies CASSLGRGQGGYYNEQFF. This chain joins TRBV13 and TRBJ2-1, with D perhaps matching TRBD1 (7 bases). The CDR3 extends over 18 amino acids. Germline lookup yields CDR1 PRHDT and CDR2 FYEKMQ (reference sequence). The V end was cut by 0 bases, the J end by 3 bases, with 18 bases between.

The chain uses TRBV6-5 and TRBJ2-1; a weak D match, TRBD2 (6 bases). Deletions cut 6 bases from V and 1 base from J, with 13 bases between. CDR1 is MNHEY and CDR2 is SVGAGI in the germline V gene. This CDR3 is 15 amino acids long. This CDR3 is CASSRSGTSYNEQFF. CDR3 nucleotides: TGTGCCAGCAGCCGTAGCGGCACTTCCTACAATGAGCAGTTCTTC.

The chain links TRBV18 to TRBJ2-5; D gene unclear. Germline CDR1 is KGHSH and CDR2 is LQKENI. The germline V and J ends were trimmed by 2 bases and 1 base, with 5 bases remaining between them. The CDR3 has 13 amino acids. The CDR3 loop reads CASSPSPQETQYF. In DNA, the CDR3 is TGTGCCAGCTCACCAAGCCCCCAAGAGACCCAGTACTTC.

The chain recombines TRBV6-8 with TRBJ2-1; a weak D match, TRBD2 (6 bases). V was clipped by 0 bases and J by 8 bases, with 20 bases between them. Per the germline V gene, CDR1 is MNHGY and CDR2 is SAAAGT. CDR3 length: 17 residues. This chain's CDR3 is CASSYSNGPGGGDEQFF. The CDR3 DNA reads as TGTGCCAGCAGTTACTCGAACGGGCCTGGGGGAGGCGATGAGCAGTTCTTC.

V and J are TRBV15 and TRBJ2-4; TRBD2 aligns across 10 bases. V dropped 2 bases and J dropped 3; count of bases not matched to a gene: 1. The CDR3 loop spans 15 amino acids. Germline V gives CDR1 LNHNV, CDR2 YYDKDF (reference sequence). In DNA form, the CDR3 reads TGTGCCACCAGCAGACTAGCGGGAGACAAAAACATTCAGTACTTC. It translates to CATSRLAGDKNIQYF.

This chain connects TRBV2 to TRBJ2-5; D is possibly TRBD1 (5 bases). Gene TRBJ2-7 matches the end of the DNA better, so the J call may be wrong. This CDR3 region has 12 residues. Germline V CDR1 and CDR2: SNHLY, FYNNEI. The CDR3 reads CASKDRMYEQYF. CDR3 DNA: TGTGCCAGCAAAGACAGAATGTACGAGCAGTACTTC.

About this clone: The germline gene is not matched at one end of the junction; a read error may be the cause. The genes are TRBV7-9 and TRBJ2-3; maybe TRBD1 (5 bases). The V gene's germline CDR1 is SEHNR and CDR2 FQNEAQ (reference sequence). This CDR3 comprises 15 residues. For the CDR3, the DNA is TGTTCCAGCAGCTTCGTCCGGCAGGGAACAGATACGCAGTATTTT. The encoded protein is CSSSFVRQGTDTQYF.

This clone was observed once. CDR3 sequence reads: CASSRQGDRSEGLNTEAFF. CDR3 sequence (DNA): TGCGCCAGCAGCCGACAAGGGGACAGATCAGAGGGATTGAACACTGAAGCTTTCTTT. The chain joins TRBV4-1 to TRBJ1-1; 7 positions agree with TRBD1. This CDR3 comprises 19 residues. Germline-derived CDR1 and CDR2 are MGHRA and YSYEKL. Losses at the gene ends were 4 bases for V and 0 bases for J; bases not matched to a gene: 17.

The chain has TRBV7-9 and TRBJ2-7; 7 positions match TRBD2. This CDR3 comprises 16 residues. V dropped 5 bases and J dropped 5; count of bases not matched to a gene: 15. Germline V lookup: CDR1 SEHNR, CDR2 FQNEAQ (reference sequence). CDR3 sequence reads: CASSLLVGGPSDEQYF. The CDR3 DNA reads TGTGCCAGCAGCCTCCTTGTGGGAGGGCCATCTGACGAGCAGTACTTC.

The chain couples TRBV5-6 to TRBJ1-6; 8 bases line up with TRBD1. This CDR3 has 14 amino acids. Trimming removed 4 bases from V and 5 bases from J; junction bases left unmatched: 2. From germline, CDR1 is SGHDT and CDR2 YYEEEE. CDR3 DNA sequence: TGTGCCAGCAGCGTGGGACAGGATAATTCACCCCTCCACTTT. Protein: CASSVGQDNSPLHF.

The J gene is TRBJ2-1, the V gene TRBV5-1, with D hard to call. Between the trimmed V and J ends, which lost 2 bases and 0 bases, there was a span of 9 bases. CDR3 length equals 15 residues. Germline CDR1 SGHRS, CDR2 YFSETQ. The CDR3 bases are TGCGCCAGCAGCTTCGAGGCGCTCTCCTACAATGAGCAGTTCTTC. This sequence encodes CASSFEALSYNEQFF.

The chain links TRBV12-5 to TRBJ1-1; D ambiguous. The CDR3 totals 15 residues. CDR1 is LGHNT and CDR2 is FRNRAP in the germline V gene. Trimming removed 2 bases at V and 6 bases at J, with 16 bases between. The CDR3 spells CASGLNAQKVAEAFF. Written as DNA, the CDR3 is TGTGCTAGTGGTTTGAACGCACAGAAAGTGGCTGAAGCTTTCTTT.

Concerning this clone: A read error may account for a junction end that differs from germline. This rearrangement joins TRBV7-9 to TRBJ2-5; D perhaps matches TRBD2 (5 bases). CDR1 and CDR2 from the germline V gene are SEHNR and FQNEAQ (reference sequence). This CDR3 contains 13 residues. CDR3 protein: CSSSLSAVETQYF. The CDR3 DNA reads TGTTCCAGCAGCTTATCAGCGGTCGAGACCCAGTACTTC.

The rearrangement joins TRBV5-4 to TRBJ2-7; tentative D call: TRBD1 (6 bases). Trimming shortened V by 3 bases and J by 4 bases, and 14 bases separated the two germline ends. Germline loops: CDR1 SGHNT, CDR2 YYREEE (reference sequence). The CDR3 runs to 14 residues. In nucleotides, the CDR3 is TGTGCCAGCAGCTCACCGGGACAACAATACGAGCAGTACTTC. Its translation: CASSSPGQQYEQYF.

V and J are TRBV5-4 and TRBJ2-3; D unclear. CDR1 and CDR2 (germline): SGHNT, YYREEE (reference sequence). This CDR3 region has 13 residues. Trimming shortened V by 0 bases and J by 2 bases, and 4 bases separated the two germline ends. The CDR3 DNA is TGTGCCAGCAGCTTGGCCTTCACAGATACGCAGTATTTT. Translation gives CASSLAFTDTQYF.

This sequence joins TRBV6-6 and TRBJ2-1; TRBD2 agrees at 9 bases. The CDR3 sequence is 15 residues long. The ends lost 5 bases at V and 3 bases at J; junction bases unmatched: 5. The V gene's germline CDR1 is MNHNY and CDR2 SVGAGI (reference sequence). The CDR3, as DNA: TGTGCCAGCAGTAAGACTAGCGGCAACTACAATGAGCAGTTCTTC. This sequence encodes CASSKTSGNYNEQFF.

The rearrangement links TRBV10-2 to TRBJ1-4; 8 bases line up with TRBD1. There are 15 residues in the CDR3. The germline gives CDR1 WSHSY, CDR2 SAAADI. V trimming: 0 bases; J trimming: 8 bases; junction bases outside the gene matches: 5. The CDR3 DNA sequence: TGCGCCAGCAGTGAGTCCAGGACAGGGCACGAAAAACTGTTTTTT. Translation: CASSESRTGHEKLFF.

This rearrangement joins TRBV6-4 to TRBJ1-5; D call uncertain. V lost 3 bases to trimming and J lost 5 bases, with 8 bases between them. The CDR3 has 13 amino acids. The germline gives CDR1 MRHNA, CDR2 SNTAGT. The CDR3 loop is CASSEQSDQPQHF. The CDR3 DNA sequence: TGTGCCAGCAGTGAACAGTCTGATCAGCCCCAGCATTTT.

The chain has TRBV15 and TRBJ2-7; the match to TRBD1 covers 10 bases. Germline trimming cut 8 bases from V and 6 bases from J; bases unmatched to any gene: 7. Germline V CDR1 and CDR2: LNHNV, YYDKDF (reference sequence). The CDR3 loop spans 13 amino acids. This CDR3 is CATGYRTGGEQYF. The CDR3 nucleotides read TGTGCCACCGGCTACCGGACAGGGGGCGAGCAGTACTTC.

CDR3 loop: CASSEELAEIYNEQFF. As DNA, the CDR3 is TGTGCCAGCAGTGAGGAACTAGCGGAAATTTACAATGAGCAGTTCTTC. The chain employs TRBV2 and TRBJ2-1; 8 bases map to TRBD2. The CDR3 is 16 amino acids. CDR1 SNHLY and CDR2 FYNNEI come from the germline V gene. Germline trimming cut 3 bases from V and 4 bases from J; bases unmatched to any gene: 8.

The chain employs TRBV29-1 and TRBJ2-1, with D possibly being TRBD1 (6 bases). The germline CDR1 and CDR2 sequences are SQVTM and ANQGSEA. The V and J ends lost 3 bases and 4 bases respectively, with 7 bases between them. The CDR3 covers 12 residues. In nucleotides, the CDR3 is TGCAGCGTTGAGGGACAATACAATGAGCAGTTCTTC. Its protein product is CSVEGQYNEQFF.

The V call is TRBV4-3, the J call TRBJ2-1; the match to TRBD1 covers 10 bases. V trimming: 0 bases; J trimming: 7 bases; junction bases outside the gene matches: 12. CDR1 is LGHNA and CDR2 is YSLEER in the germline V gene. CDR3 length: 18 residues. The CDR3: CASSQDLIGTGVVNEQFF. The CDR3 coding sequence is TGCGCCAGCAGCCAAGATCTTATCGGGACAGGGGTAGTTAATGAGCAGTTCTTC.

This clone was counted a few times. The chain uses TRBV6-6 and TRBJ1-1; D may be TRBD1 (5 bases). The CDR3 runs 13 residues. V dropped 2 bases and J dropped 5 bases, with 9 bases sitting between them. Germline V gene sequence: CDR1 MNHNY, CDR2 SVGAGI (reference sequence). The CDR3 reads CASSYGAGTEAFF. As DNA, the CDR3 is TGTGCCAGCAGTTACGGGGCGGGAACTGAAGCTTTCTTT.